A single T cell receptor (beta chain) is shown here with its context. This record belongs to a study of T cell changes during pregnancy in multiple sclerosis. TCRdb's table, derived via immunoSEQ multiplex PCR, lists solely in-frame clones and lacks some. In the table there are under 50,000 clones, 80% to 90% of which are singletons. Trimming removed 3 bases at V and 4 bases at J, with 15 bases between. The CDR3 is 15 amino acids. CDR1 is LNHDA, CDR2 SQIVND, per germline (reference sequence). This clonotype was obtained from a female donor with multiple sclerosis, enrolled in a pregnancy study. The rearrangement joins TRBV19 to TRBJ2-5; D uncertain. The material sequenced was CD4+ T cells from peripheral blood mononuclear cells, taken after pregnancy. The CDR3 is CASSIQAKNTETQYF. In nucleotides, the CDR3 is TGTGCCAGTAGTATCCAGGCCAAAAACACAGAGACCCAGTACTTC.